Listed below are T cell receptor beta chains from one sample, sequenced in a study of neurological immune-mediated disorders. TCRdb re-called the 5' RACE reads through MiXCR, storing one row per CDR3 protein. The table includes roughly 48,000 distinct CDR3 sequences, about 13% detected once. Source material: PBMCs. The receptors come from a male donor with HTLV-1-associated myelopathy (HAM/TSP). Each CDR3 is given with its conserved first and last residue. The order of the fields is V gene, J gene, D gene, clone size, CDR3 protein, CDR3 DNA. A D gene is named only where the DNA matches it firmly. The size entry is marked missing in some rows and otherwise reads once, few, many or a size class.

TRBV6-5	TRBJ1-2	.	many	CASSYSGGVYGYTF	TGTGCCAGCAGTTACTCAGGAGGGGTCTATGGCTACACCTTC
TRBV5-6	TRBJ1-1	.	many	CASSSHWGSTEAFF	TGTGCCAGCAGCTCGCATTGGGGTTCCACTGAAGCTTTCTTT
TRBV6-5	TRBJ2-3	TRBD1	many	CASGSRRDRAPDTQYF	TGTGCCAGCGGTTCCCGCCGGGACAGGGCCCCAGATACGCAGTATTTT
TRBV5-1	TRBJ1-2	.	many	CASSSRTANYGYTF	TGCGCCAGCAGCTCCCGTACAGCTAACTATGGCTACACCTTC
TRBV20-1	TRBJ1-4	TRBD1	many	CSARKQGHNEKLFF	TGCAGTGCTAGGAAACAGGGGCATAATGAAAAACTGTTTTTT
TRBV28	TRBJ2-6	.	many	CASRGANVLTF	TGTGCCAGCCGGGGAGCCAACGTCCTGACTTTC
TRBV5-1	TRBJ2-3	.	many	CASSLTTDTQYF	TGCGCCAGCAGCCTGACCACAGATACGCAGTATTTT
TRBV6-6	TRBJ2-3	.	many	CASSPGQITDTQYF	TGTGCCAGCAGTCCCGGACAAATCACAGATACGCAGTATTTT
TRBV9	TRBJ2-1	TRBD2	.	CASSDGTSGGIYNEQFF	TGTGCCAGCAGCGACGGGACTAGCGGGGGCATCTACAATGAGCAGTTCTTC
TRBV11-3	TRBJ2-7	TRBD2	few	CASSLGGGGLAYEQYF	TGTGCCAGCAGCTTAGGTGGGGGGGGTCTGGCTTACGAGCAGTACTTC
TRBV10-3	TRBJ1-2	TRBD1	.	CFISRGGQASVYTF	TGTTTCATCAGTCGGGGGGGACAGGCCTCTGTCTACACCTTC
TRBV6-6	TRBJ1-1	.	many	CASSYLETNTEAFF	TGTGCCAGCAGTTACCTGGAGACGAACACTGAAGCTTTCTTT
TRBV7-9	TRBJ1-2	TRBD1	many	CASSAGQGYGYTF	TGTGCCAGCAGCGCGGGACAGGGGTATGGCTACACCTTC
TRBV12-3/TRBV12-4	TRBJ1-2	.	many	CASSSGYGYTF	TGTGCCAGCAGTTCAGGGTATGGCTACACCTTC
TRBV29-1	TRBJ2-1	TRBD2	.	CSVGGGLAGGRPYNEQFF	TGCAGCGTTGGCGGGGGACTAGCGGGGGGGCGCCCCTACAATGAGCAGTTCTTC
TRBV27	TRBJ2-1	TRBD2	.	CASSYSGGGSYNEQFF	TGTGCCAGCAGTTATAGCGGGGGGGGGTCTTACAATGAGCAGTTCTTC
TRBV5-1	TRBJ1-3	.	many	CASSLASQAFGNTIYF	TGCGCCAGCAGCTTGGCGTCACAGGCGTTTGGAAACACCATATATTTT
TRBV20-1	TRBJ1-1	.	.	CSARDLRRNTGDFF	TGCAGTGCTAGAGATCTAAGACGGAACACTGGAGATTTCTTT
TRBV12-3/TRBV12-4	TRBJ2-7	.	many	CASSLDFSYEQYF	TGTGCCAGCAGTCTTGACTTTTCCTACGAGCAGTACTTC
TRBV24-1	TRBJ2-3	.	.	CANSDLTSLPDTQYF	TGTGCCAACAGTGATTTGACTAGTCTGCCAGATACGCAGTATTTT
TRBV7-9	TRBJ1-1	.	many	CASSLVTGPLPEAFF	TGTGCCAGCAGCTTAGTTACAGGGCCGTTGCCTGAAGCTTTCTTT
TRBV20-1	TRBJ1-1	TRBD1	many	CSASTGAIAVTEAFF	TGCAGTGCAAGTACAGGGGCGATCGCCGTGACTGAAGCTTTCTTT
TRBV5-1	TRBJ2-3	TRBD2	many	CASSWTRGVSDTQYF	TGCGCCAGCAGCTGGACTAGAGGTGTATCAGATACGCAGTATTTT
TRBV7-8	TRBJ2-1	.	many	CASSPDREVEFF	TGTGCCAGCAGCCCAGACAGGGAGGTCGAGTTCTTC
TRBV10-1	TRBJ1-2	TRBD1	.	CARPRGGRGLPNYGYTF	TGCGCCAGACCCAGGGGCGGCAGGGGGCTTCCTAACTATGGCTACACCTTC
TRBV28	TRBJ2-7	.	many	CASSPGRAVSSYEQYF	TGTGCCAGCAGCCCTGGCCGGGCGGTGAGCTCCTACGAGCAGTACTTC
TRBV5-1	TRBJ2-5	.	many	CASSLAETQYF	TGCGCCAGCAGTTTAGCGGAGACCCAGTACTTC
TRBV6-2/TRBV6-3	TRBJ1-4	.	many	CASRTGEKLFF	TGTGCCAGCAGAACGGGTGAAAAACTGTTTTTT
TRBV3-1	TRBJ1-5	.	many	CASSNTGGDQPQHF	TGTGCCAGCAGCAATACGGGGGGCGATCAGCCCCAGCATTTT
TRBV28	TRBJ1-2	TRBD1	many	CASSRGGQGYGYTF	TGTGCCAGCAGCCGGGGGGGACAGGGCTATGGCTACACCTTC
TRBV15	TRBJ2-3	TRBD2	many	CATSRDLLAGITDTQYF	TGTGCCACCAGCAGAGATCTACTAGCGGGGATCACAGATACGCAGTATTTT
TRBV7-2	TRBJ2-6	.	many	CASSFGRGPSGANVLTF	TGTGCCAGCAGCTTTGGCAGAGGGCCCTCTGGGGCCAACGTCCTGACTTTC
TRBV6-2/TRBV6-3	TRBJ2-1	TRBD1	many	CASTLLGQGFHEQFF	TGTGCCAGCACCCTGTTGGGACAGGGTTTTCATGAGCAGTTCTTC
TRBV12-3/TRBV12-4	TRBJ1-4	.	medium-sized	CASSLKGEKLFF	TGTGCCAGCAGCCTAAAGGGGGAAAAACTGTTTTTT
TRBV20-1	TRBJ1-1	.	many	CSARDRVAPTEAFF	TGCAGTGCTAGAGATAGAGTAGCGCCCACTGAAGCTTTCTTT
TRBV29-1	TRBJ1-2	.	many	CSVGSGGGGGYTF	TGCAGCGTTGGGTCGGGTGGTGGAGGCGGCTACACCTTC
TRBV5-1	TRBJ1-1	.	many	CASSLIPNTEAFF	TGCGCCAGCAGCTTGATACCTAACACTGAAGCTTTCTTT
TRBV5-1	TRBJ2-5	TRBD1	many	CASSLVGQGETQYF	TGCGCCAGCAGCTTGGTGGGACAGGGGGAGACCCAGTACTTC
TRBV5-1	TRBJ1-2	TRBD1	many	CASSTSPGQGTYGYTF	TGCGCCAGCAGCACGAGCCCGGGACAGGGCACTTATGGCTACACCTTC
TRBV5-1	TRBJ1-2	.	many	CASSLSGGPYGYTF	TGCGCCAGCAGCTTGAGCGGAGGACCCTATGGCTACACCTTC
TRBV5-4	TRBJ2-1	.	many	CASSLVGGEQFF	TGTGCCAGCAGCTTGGTGGGCGGTGAGCAGTTCTTC
TRBV11-2	TRBJ1-4	.	many	CASSRDGLEKLFF	TGTGCCAGCAGCCGGGACGGTCTTGAAAAACTGTTTTTT
TRBV4-3	TRBJ1-5	.	many	CASSQDRGQPQHF	TGCGCCAGCAGCCAAGATAGGGGTCAGCCCCAGCATTTT
TRBV2	TRBJ2-3	.	many	CASSDSGRRITDTQYF	TGTGCCAGCAGTGATTCTGGACGGAGGATCACAGATACGCAGTATTTT
TRBV20-1	TRBJ2-3	.	few	CSARDQGGAPDTQYF	TGCAGTGCTAGAGATCAAGGGGGGGCCCCAGATACGCAGTATTTT
TRBV5-1	TRBJ2-3	TRBD2	many	CASSLPTGGGSFDTQYF	TGCGCCAGCAGCTTACCCACCGGTGGCGGGAGTTTCGATACGCAGTATTTT
TRBV11-2	TRBJ1-3	.	many	CASSIIQGTGNTIYF	TGTGCCAGCAGCATTATCCAGGGTACTGGAAACACCATATATTTT
TRBV11-2	TRBJ2-7	TRBD1	once	CASSHYRGQAYEQYF	TGTGCCAGCAGCCACTACAGGGGGCAGGCCTACGAGCAGTACTTC
TRBV20-1	TRBJ1-2	.	many	CSARIRVASSYNYGYTF	TGCAGTGCTAGGATCAGGGTAGCCTCCTCTTACAACTATGGCTACACCTTC
TRBV20-1	TRBJ1-2	TRBD1	many	CSASYRGPSYTF	TGCAGTGCTAGTTACAGGGGGCCGAGCTACACCTTC
TRBV7-2	TRBJ2-7	TRBD1	many	CASSLRLGQGHEQYF	TGTGCCAGCAGCTTACGCCTAGGACAGGGACACGAGCAGTACTTC
TRBV7-2	TRBJ2-3	.	many	CASSSSPGPDTQYF	TGTGCCAGCAGCTCCTCCCCAGGCCCAGATACGCAGTATTTT